This record looks at one TCR beta chain sequence and its context. What it binds is unknown. These data belong to a study of T cells in Graves' hyperthyroidism and ophthalmopathy. Study-wide context: Sampling of peripheral blood happened at initial diagnosis, prior to any treatment.

Whole-study findings and limits: Ophthalmopathy stood apart from stable hyperthyroidism in a 13 V-J model. Most thyroid clonotypes expanded above 0.001 were also detected in blood.

The investigators amplified TCR beta CDR3 regions from RNA transcripts. TCR CDR3 regions were first amplified by RT-PCR with HTBI primers. Each CDR3 protein gets one entry after TCRdb re-called the multiplex PCR reads with MiXCR. The sample has around 540,000 distinct CDR3 sequences; around 15% are singletons. Trimming cost V 4 bases and J 3 bases, with 15 bases left between them. CDR1 is MDHEN, CDR2 SYDVKM, per germline. The CDR3 totals 15 residues. Each diagnosis was grounded in clinical symptoms, serum thyroxine and TRAb, thyroid ultrasound, and orbital computed tomography. The chain joins TRBV28 to TRBJ2-5; perhaps TRBD1 as D (7 bases). The material sequenced was blood. The TCR comes from a woman under 40 with Graves' ophthalmopathy. CDR3 sequence (DNA): TGTGCCAGCAGTTCCCAGGGGGGATTGGAAGAGACCCAGTACTTC. Amino acids: CASSSQGGLEETQYF. The full variable domain, its missing parts supplied by reference TRBV28 and TRBJ2-5, is DVKVTQSSRYLVKRTGEKVFLECVQDMDHENMFWYRQDPGLGLRLIYFSYDVKMKEKGDIPEGYSVSREKKERFSLILESASTNQTSMYLCASSSQGGLEETQYFGPGTRLLVL.